Each of the 11 T cell receptor beta chains below was sequenced from the same sample in a study of follicular helper T cells after annual influenza vaccination. The time point here: 2014-2015 season, pre-vaccination. Profiled with immunoSEQ multiplex PCR; TCRdb holds only in-frame clones, not every one. The sample lists a few thousand clones; more than 85% were seen once. The sequenced sample was CXCR5+ CD38+ circulating T follicular helper cells from blood, obtained on the day of influenza vaccination. Subset specified: circulating Tfh, non-naive CD4+CXCR5+PD-1+ (ICOS+CD38+ or ICOS-CD38-). The receptors were gathered from an adult who received the influenza vaccine.

The V gene is TRBV28, the J gene TRBJ2-1, with 8 bases identical to TRBD2. V gave up 3 bases and J gave up 7 bases; unmatched junction bases: 8. This CDR3 has 15 residues. Germline lookup yields CDR1 MDHEN and CDR2 SYDVKM. The CDR3 is CASSLGIAGFNEQFF. The CDR3 DNA is TGTGCCAGCAGTTTGGGCATAGCGGGATTTAATGAGCAGTTCTTC. The variable domain in full, completed from reference TRBV28 and TRBJ2-1, reads DVKVTQSSRYLVKRTGEKVFLECVQDMDHENMFWYRQDPGLGLRLIYFSYDVKMKEKGDIPEGYSVSREKKERFSLILESASTNQTSMYLCASSLGIAGFNEQFFGPGTRLTVL.

The chain carries TRBV7-2 and TRBJ2-1, with TRBD2 matching 10 bases. The V and J ends lost 2 bases and 7 bases, in that order; junction bases with no gene match: 14. From germline, CDR1 is SGHTA and CDR2 FQGNSA. The CDR3 is made up of 18 amino acids. The CDR3 nucleotides are TGTGCCAGCAGCTTAAGATTTCGTGAACTAGCGGGGCGTAATGAGCAGTTCTTC. It yields the protein CASSLRFRELAGRNEQFF.

The chain recombines TRBV5-5 with TRBJ1-5; no clear D. The germline gives CDR1 SGHKS, CDR2 YYEKEE (reference sequence). CDR3 size: 13 residues. V lost 4 bases and J 5 bases, leaving 10 bases between the germline ends. The CDR3 spells CASSGTEDQPQHF. CDR3 nucleotides: TGTGCCAGCAGCGGAACAGAAGATCAGCCCCAGCATTTT.

The chain has TRBV4-1 and TRBJ2-3; 10 nucleotides agree with TRBD2. V dropped 5 bases and J dropped 4; count of bases not matched to a gene: 6. Germline V gives CDR1 MGHRA, CDR2 YSYEKL. The CDR3 totals 15 residues. CDR3 sequence reads: CASSGSGRMSDTQYF. The CDR3 region has the DNA TGCGCCAGCAGCGGTAGCGGGAGGATGTCAGATACGCAGTATTTT.

This clone was found once. The CDR3 spells CASRGGTGPYEQYF. CDR3 in DNA: TGTGCCAGCAGAGGGGGGACAGGCCCCTACGAGCAGTACTTC. This sequence joins TRBV6-6 and TRBJ2-7, with 8 positions matching TRBD1. There are 14 residues in the CDR3. J gave up 2 bases and V 6 bases, and 6 bases lay outside the gene matches. CDR1 and CDR2 (germline): MNHNY, SVGAGI (reference sequence).

This chain uses TRBV10-3 with TRBJ2-7; 7 bases line up with TRBD1. V lost 8 bases and J lost 2; bases outside the gene matches: 9. The CDR3 contains 14 residues. CDR1 is ENHRY, CDR2 SYGVKD, per germline. The CDR3 here is CAIGDPQGAYEQYF. CDR3 coding DNA: TGTGCCATCGGAGACCCCCAGGGGGCCTACGAGCAGTACTTC.

The chain couples TRBV18 to TRBJ2-5; D call uncertain. Looked up from germline, CDR1 is KGHSH and CDR2 is LQKENI. Trimming took 8 bases from V and 4 from J, leaving 11 bases between them. The CDR3 loop spans 12 amino acids. Written as DNA, the CDR3 is TGTGCCAGCACTTCGGAGAGAGAGACCCAGTACTTC. Its translation: CASTSERETQYF.

This clone has more than one count but fewer than ten. The V and J genes are TRBV5-1 and TRBJ2-3; the match to TRBD1 covers 8 bases. Unmatched junction bases numbered 4, after V lost 0 bases and J lost 4 bases. Per germline, CDR1 SGHRS and CDR2 YFSETQ. This CDR3 spans 15 amino acids. CDR3 nucleotide sequence: TGCGCCAGCAGCTTGGCCAACAGGGGGTCAGATACGCAGTATTTT. Its translation: CASSLANRGSDTQYF.

Note on this clone: Its ends do not fully match the called genes, so a read error is possible. The rearrangement links TRBV7-7 to TRBJ2-1; D might be TRBD2 (7 bases). This CDR3 contains 16 residues. In germline, CDR1 is SSHAT, CDR2 FNYEAQ (reference sequence). CDR3 protein: CASSPFLGGQAGEQFF. The CDR3 nucleotides read TGTGCTAGCAGCCCTTTTCTGGGGGGGCAGGCTGGTGAGCAGTTCTTC.

The CDR3 sequence is CASSDTTGIGNTIYF. The CDR3 DNA sequence: TGTGCCAGCAGTGATACGACAGGGATTGGAAACACCATATATTTT. J is TRBJ1-3 and V is TRBV6-1; 7 bases agree with TRBD1. This CDR3 is built from 15 residues. The trim removed 3 bases at V and 3 bases at J, leaving 5 bases unmatched. Germline-derived CDR1 and CDR2 are MNHNS and SASEGT.

J is TRBJ2-1 and V is TRBV11-1; 10 positions agree with TRBD2. V lost 0 bases, J lost 9 bases, and 14 bases stayed unmatched. Germline assignment: CDR1 SGHAT and CDR2 FQDESV (reference sequence). The CDR3 has 18 residues. The CDR3 loop is CASSLAVLSSGRAGEQFF. For the CDR3, the DNA is TGTGCCAGCAGCTTAGCGGTTTTATCGAGCGGGAGGGCGGGTGAGCAGTTCTTC.